This T cell receptor (beta chain) is drawn from a study of cytomegalovirus exposure and HLA in healthy donors. It was with 60 Vbeta and 13 Jbeta primers that the PCR ran. Assay used: immunoSEQ multiplex PCR; TCRdb lists only in-frame clones, some missing. Here the sample spans about 150,000 clones, approximately 91% being singletons. This CDR3 has 12 residues. V dropped 8 bases and J dropped 4; count of bases not matched to a gene: 0. Germline values: CDR1 ENHRY, CDR2 SYGVKD. The sequencing sample was made of PBMCs. The clonotype originates from a woman aged 35 to 49 in good health and CMV-seronegative. V usage is TRBV10-3 and J usage is TRBJ2-3, with 10 bases aligning to TRBD2. The CDR3: CAIGTSADTQYF. The CDR3 region has the DNA TGTGCCATCGGGACTAGCGCAGATACGCAGTATTTT.